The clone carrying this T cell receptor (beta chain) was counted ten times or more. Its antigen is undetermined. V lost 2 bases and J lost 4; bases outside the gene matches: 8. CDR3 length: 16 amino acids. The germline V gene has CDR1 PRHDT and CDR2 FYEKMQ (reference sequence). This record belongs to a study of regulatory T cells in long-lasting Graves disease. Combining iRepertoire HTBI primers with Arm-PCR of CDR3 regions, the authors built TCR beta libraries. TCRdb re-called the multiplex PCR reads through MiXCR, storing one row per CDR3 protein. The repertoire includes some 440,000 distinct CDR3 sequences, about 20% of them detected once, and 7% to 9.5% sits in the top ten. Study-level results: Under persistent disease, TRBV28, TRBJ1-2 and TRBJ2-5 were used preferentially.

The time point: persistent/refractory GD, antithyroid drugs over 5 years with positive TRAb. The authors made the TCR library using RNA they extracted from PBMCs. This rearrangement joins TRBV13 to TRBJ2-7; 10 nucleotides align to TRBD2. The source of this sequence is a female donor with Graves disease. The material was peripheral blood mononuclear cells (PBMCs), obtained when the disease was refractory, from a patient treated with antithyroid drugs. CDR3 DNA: TGTGCCAGCAGCTTAAAGGCTAGCGGGAGTCTGTACGAGCAGTACTTC. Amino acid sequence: CASSLKASGSLYEQYF.